This T cell receptor beta chain stems from a study of a mutant IDH1 vaccine in newly diagnosed glioma (dated by TCRdb to about 2021). A note on the overall study: Across visits V03 through V10, patients got a total of eight vaccinations, given in weeks 1, 3, 5, 7, 11, 15, 19 and 23. Peripheral blood samples were drawn at six visits, namely V03 (baseline), V05, V07, V10, V12 and V13. Longitudinal TCRB deep sequencing was performed for about 25 treated patients wherever samples were available for exploratory analyses. Of the roughly 30 treated patients, about 62% were male and approximately 40% were female, and the mean age was about 40 years. Before enrollment, most patients had been given radiochemotherapy with temozolomide as standard therapy, while the rest had received either radiotherapy alone or temozolomide alone. In the chemotherapy-containing groups, vaccination started alongside temozolomide cycles, whereas in patients who had radiotherapy alone it started 4-6 weeks after radiotherapy. Broader findings and caveats from the paper: Changes in the top peripheral T cell clonotypes picked up by TCRB sequencing did not appear to be linked to pseudoprogression. Selection of PBMC samples for TCRB deep sequencing was based on availability. Immune responses induced by the vaccine were seen in 90% to 95% of patients across multiple MHC alleles. It was noted by the authors that analyses of patient blood samples could not be reproduced owing to sample limitations.

In its sample, this clone was seen once. It has no known antigen specificity. No much larger clonotype is one base removed from it; base qualities were not supplied. Library construction relied on the immunoSEQ multiplex PCR assay. Following the manufacturer's protocol, the hsTCRB Kit was used to amplify rearranged TCR beta chain sequences. Sequencing of TCRB libraries was carried out on an Illumina MiSeq. The authors processed their data as follows. The kit vendor's proprietary platform handled demultiplexing, trimming and gene mapping. Drawn from immuneACCESS, this table holds only the in-frame rearrangements with V and J called that TCRdb kept. Clones are partly lost; checked studies trace under half to an unresolved V gene and leave the rest unexplained. V, J and clone size reflect that table, while D and trimming were determined from the DNA. The sample table lists around 50,000 clones, about nine tenths of them with a count of one. The ten top clones hold about 4.6% of the sample.

The germline V gene gives CDR1 as LGHNA and CDR2 as YNFKEQ. The V end gives up 3 bases and the J end 6 bases, leaving 11 bases in the junction not matched to a gene. The CDR3 has 17 amino acids, counting the end cysteine and phenylalanine. Just the 51-base CDR3 DNA is kept, in frame starting at base 1. Explained via the paper, the time point label denotes: week 5, during vaccination. Each vaccine dose, consisting of 300 ug of a 20-mer mutant IDH1 peptide in Montanide, was administered subcutaneously with topical imiquimod. The donors had newly diagnosed IDH1-mutant astrocytomas of WHO grade 3 or 4 that showed loss of nuclear ATRX. The samples were drawn from NOA16, a multicentre, single-arm, open-label phase I trial in Germany that tested a mutant IDH1 peptide vaccine in humans for the first time. Genomic DNA for TCRB sequencing was extracted from EDTA blood using the DNeasy Blood and Tissue Kit.

This specimen was PBMCs, taken from a glioma patient whose treatment included an IDH1 peptide vaccine. The chain uses TRBV4-2 and TRBJ2-2; 9 bases in between match TRBD1. This clonotype was sampled from a woman in her thirties or forties with glioma. At the DNA level, the sequence is TGTGCCAGCAGCCAGGGGACAGGACAGGGGAGGGCCGGGGAGCTGTTTTTT. This translates into CASSQGTGQGRAGELFF.